This is a list of T cell receptor beta chains from one sample in a study of shared clonotypes between healthy human individuals. Using immunoSEQ multiplex PCR, the repertoire was profiled, and TCRdb retains in-frame clones only, with some absent. The sample yields 1.5 million to 2.5 million clones, over 85% seen once. Material for sequencing was naive CD8+ T cells sorted from blood. The receptors derive from a man aged 18 to 30 in good health. CDR3s include the opening cysteine and the closing phenylalanine or tryptophan.

TRBV28	CASSFEGSSYEQYF
TRBV28	CATNPDSFNQPQHF
TRBV11-2	CASSLVRPGGDTIYF
TRBV5-1	CASSNRDSPSGELFF
TRBV13	CASSFDREETQYF
TRBV9	CASSVSGGGADSYNEQFF
TRBV11-2	CASSRLVDSPLHF
TRBV28	CASSLNLGHRGAQHF
TRBV7-9	CASSSSGGEFTGELFF
TRBV5-1	CASSLVTGPNEKLFF
TRBV4-3	CASSQDWTPNQPQHF
TRBV4-3	CASSQVTGGGSPLHF
TRBV7-9	CASSPLAEGYEQFF
TRBV27	CASSLETNTEAFF
TRBV27	CASSFLPGQGYNEQFF
TRBV6-1	CASNEGPTSSPLHF
TRBV5-4	CASSWGADGTDTQYF
TRBV27	CASSLFARDEQYF
TRBV5-1	CASSLAGAVNEQYF
TRBV27	CASSFIAFDQPQHF
TRBV9	CASRSGANVLTF
TRBV30	CAWGTSSPLGETQYF
TRBV7-9	CAISEGAPLNEQFF
TRBV4-1	CASSHESGNTIYF
TRBV28	CASSLGTGPYEQYF
TRBV6-5	CASSYGPAGANGELFF
TRBV13	CASSFRGPGPQYF
TRBV14	CASSQAQATNEKLFF
TRBV7-9	CASSLAAGTEAFF
TRBV2	CASSGGNSYEQYF
TRBV4-2	CASSQAGGRSYEQYF
TRBV4-1	CASSHRGSTEAFF